This TCR beta chain was identified in a study of OX40 agonist ivuxolimab in advanced cancers. The wider study: Patients receiving dose escalation had hepatocellular carcinoma, melanoma, renal cell or head and neck cancer. A male proportion of approximately 80% was recorded, with mean age roughly 60 years and range roughly 23 to 79.

Autoimmune disease history or systemic immunosuppression led to patient exclusion. Study-wide results and limits: Expanded clones belonging to CD8+ T cells outnumbered, on average, those of CD4+.

V gave up 4 bases and J gave up 4 bases; unmatched junction bases: 11. Germline V gene sequence: CDR1 SGDLS, CDR2 YYNGEE. The CDR3 is 16 residues long. Method: immunoSEQ multiplex PCR; TCRdb's copy keeps in-frame clones and lacks some. The sample lists about 73,000 clones, roughly 86% seen once, with under 0.75% in the top ten. In regard to this clone: The antigen remains undetermined.

This receptor was taken from an adult with an advanced solid tumor such as melanoma, head and neck, liver or kidney cancer. The material sequenced was CD4+ or CD8+ T cells sorted from blood, taken in a trial of the OX40 agonist ivuxolimab. The chain has TRBV9 and TRBJ1-1; 9 bases align to TRBD1. The CDR3 protein is CASSPRETGGPTEAFF. CDR3 in DNA: TGTGCCAGCAGCCCTCGTGAGACAGGGGGACCCACTGAAGCTTTCTTT.